Shown below are 4 T cell receptor beta chains from a single sample sequenced in a study of blood T cell repertoires in COVID-19 (dated by TCRdb to about 2020). The library came from the immunoSEQ multiplex PCR assay. TCRdb's version of the immuneACCESS table is confined to in-frame rearrangements and falls short of the full clone set. An unresolved V gene accounts for under half of the shortfall where checked; the remainder is of unknown origin. The sample data list about 190,000 clones, and approximately 84% of these were observed just once. Together, the top ten hold roughly 3.2% of the sample. Sequences were obtained from PBMCs or T cells enriched from blood (not recorded which). The source of these receptors is a woman aged 30 to 39 who had recovered from COVID-19.

V and J are TRBV28 and TRBJ1-2, with D perhaps matching TRBD1 (5 bases). The V gene's germline CDR1 is MDHEN and CDR2 SYDVKM. The CDR3 extends over 17 amino acids. V lost 6 bases and J lost 2, with 22 bases in between. The CDR3 is CASRRSGGVLGNYGYTF. In DNA form, the CDR3 reads TGTGCCAGCAGAAGATCGGGGGGGGTACTCGGCAACTATGGCTACACCTTC.

As DNA, the CDR3 is TGTGCCAGCAGCCAGAGTCCGGGACAGGGTACAGATACGCAGTATTTT. The encoded protein is CASSQSPGQGTDTQYF. The genes are TRBV4-2 and TRBJ2-3; 9 bases map to TRBD1. The CDR3 sequence is 16 residues long. The V gene end was trimmed by 3 bases and the J gene end by 3 bases; junction bases not matched to a gene: 7. Germline-derived CDR1 and CDR2 are LGHNA and YNFKEQ.

The V call is TRBV28, the J call TRBJ2-3, with TRBD2 identical over 15 bases. The CDR3 has 15 residues. V dropped 5 bases and J dropped 9; count of bases not matched to a gene: 6. Germline CDR1 MDHEN, CDR2 SYDVKM. CDR3 nucleotide sequence: TGTGCCAGCAGTCCTCCGGGACTAGCGGGAGGCACGCAGTATTTT. Translated, it gives CASSPPGLAGGTQYF. The whole variable domain, filled in from reference TRBV28 and TRBJ2-3, reads DVKVTQSSRYLVKRTGEKVFLECVQDMDHENMFWYRQDPGLGLRLIYFSYDVKMKEKGDIPEGYSVSREKKERFSLILESASTNQTSMYLCASSPPGLAGGTQYFGPGTRLTVL.

This clone has only one observation. This CDR3 reads CASSLTSGSPIGELFF. CDR3 nucleotides: TGTGCCAGCAGCCTCACCTCCGGGTCCCCTATCGGGGAGCTGTTTTTT. J is TRBJ2-2 and V is TRBV9; D is undetermined. V was shortened by 4 bases and J by 7 bases, with 20 bases between the two germline ends. Germline loops: CDR1 SGDLS, CDR2 YYNGEE. This CDR3 contains 16 residues.